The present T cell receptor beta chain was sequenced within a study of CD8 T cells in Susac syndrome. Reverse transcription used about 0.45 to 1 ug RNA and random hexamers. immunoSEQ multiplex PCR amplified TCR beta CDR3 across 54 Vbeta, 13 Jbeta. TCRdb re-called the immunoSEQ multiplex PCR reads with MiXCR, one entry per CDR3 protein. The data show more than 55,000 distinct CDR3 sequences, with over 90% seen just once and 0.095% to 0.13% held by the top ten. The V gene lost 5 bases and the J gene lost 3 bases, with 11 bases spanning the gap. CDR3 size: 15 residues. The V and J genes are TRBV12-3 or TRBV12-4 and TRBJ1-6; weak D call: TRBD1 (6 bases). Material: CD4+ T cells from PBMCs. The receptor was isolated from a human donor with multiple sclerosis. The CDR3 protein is CASSPTGNYNSPLHF. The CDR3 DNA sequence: TGTGCCAGCAGTCCCACAGGGAACTATAATTCACCCCTCCACTTT.